The 14 T cell receptor beta chains given below trace back to one sample, sequenced in a study of Ad26.COV2.S vaccination and SARS-CoV-2 variants. Stated treatment: approximately 18 received Ad26.COV2.S at low or high dose, single or two shots; roughly 5 received placebo; per-sample allocation not given. Samples came from day 63 after the first vaccine or placebo injection. TCRdb's copy holds only in-frame clones and misses some; the assay was immunoSEQ multiplex PCR. In the table there are 300,000 to 350,000 clones, 86% of which are singletons. The source was peripheral blood, collected in a trial of Ad26.COV2.S vaccine versus placebo. The receptor source for this set is a person between 18 and 65 years old who received the Ad26.COV2.S COVID-19 vaccine or a placebo.

The rearrangement links TRBV28 to TRBJ2-7; 7 bases are a match to TRBD1. The V segment lost 6 bases and the J segment 4 bases; nucleotides outside the gene matches: 9. The CDR3 spans 14 residues. Germline V gene lookup returns CDR1 MDHEN and CDR2 SYDVKM. CDR3 nucleotide sequence: TGTGCCAGCAGCACCACAGGGGCCGCGTACGAGCAGTACTTC. Amino acid sequence: CASSTTGAAYEQYF.

The V gene is TRBV18, the J gene TRBJ2-1, with TRBD1 matching 10 bases. Per the germline V gene, CDR1 is KGHSH and CDR2 is LQKENI. The length of the CDR3 is 15 residues. The V segment lost 1 base and the J segment 7 bases; nucleotides outside the gene matches: 4. The CDR3 loop reads CASSPRQGALNEQFF. The CDR3 coding sequence is TGTGCCAGCTCACCACGACAGGGGGCGTTGAATGAGCAGTTCTTC. Full variable domain (rest looked up from reference TRBV18 and TRBJ2-1): NAGVMQNPRHLVRRRGQEARLRCSPMKGHSHVYWYRQLPEEGLKFMVYLQKENIIDESGMPKERFSAEFPKEGPSILRIQQVVRGDSAAYFCASSPRQGALNEQFFGPGTRLTVL.

This clone turned up a few times. V gene TRBV6-2 or TRBV6-3 combines with J gene TRBJ2-3, with TRBD1 matching 7 bases. The ends lost 6 bases at V and 2 bases at J; junction bases unmatched: 11. In germline, CDR1 is MNHEY, CDR2 SVGEGT. The CDR3 spans 16 residues. CDR3 amino acids: CASSLRGQEYTDTQYF. The CDR3 nucleotides read TGTGCCAGCAGCCTTCGTGGACAGGAATACACAGATACGCAGTATTTT.

This clone was recorded a few times. The chain carries TRBV27 and TRBJ2-1; 9 bases map to TRBD1. The germline V gene encodes CDR1 MNHEY and CDR2 SMNVEV (reference sequence). With V trimmed by 5 bases and J by 5 bases, 16 bases remained unmatched. This CDR3 is built from 18 residues. The CDR3 protein is CASSPKAVGQGLHNEQFF. For the CDR3, the DNA is TGTGCCAGCAGTCCAAAAGCTGTGGGACAGGGTCTTCACAATGAGCAGTTCTTC.

The J gene is TRBJ2-1, the V gene TRBV19; D possibly uses TRBD1 or TRBD2 (6 bases each). Trimming stripped 7 bases from V and 4 bases from J, with 14 bases between. The CDR3 runs to 14 residues. Per the germline V gene, CDR1 is LNHDA and CDR2 is SQIVND (reference sequence). CDR3 coding DNA: TGTGCCAGTATGGAAGAGGGGGGATACAATGAGCAGTTCTTC. It translates to CASMEEGGYNEQFF.

The chain uses TRBV27 and TRBJ1-5; TRBD1 aligns across 8 bases. V was clipped by 3 bases and J by 6 bases; unmatched bases: 7. CDR1 is MNHEY, CDR2 SMNVEV, per germline (reference sequence). CDR3 length equals 15 residues. DNA of the CDR3: TGTGCCAGCAGTTTTCAGGGGGCTCTCGGTCAGCCCCAGCATTTT. Its protein product is CASSFQGALGQPQHF.

The chain employs TRBV19 and TRBJ2-7; maybe TRBD2 (6 bases). V gave up 4 bases and J gave up 3 bases, with 10 bases separating them. This CDR3 region has 13 residues. Germline-derived CDR1 and CDR2 are LNHDA and SQIVND (reference sequence). The CDR3 reads CASSRTTGYEQYF. In DNA, the CDR3 is TGTGCCAGTAGTAGGACTACCGGCTACGAGCAGTACTTC.

This clone was detected once. The chain combines TRBV7-2 with TRBJ2-4; TRBD1 aligns across 8 bases. In germline, CDR1 is SGHTA, CDR2 FQGNSA. The CDR3 has 20 residues. V gave up 0 bases and J gave up 0 bases; unmatched junction bases: 13. CDR3 sequence (DNA): TGTGCCAGCAGCTTAGCTTCCGAACGACAGGGGATAATAGCCAAAAACATTCAGTACTTC. Protein sequence: CASSLASERQGIIAKNIQYF.

This CDR3 reads CASSWTQNTGELFF. Here the CDR3 DNA reads TGTGCCAGCAGTTGGACACAGAACACCGGGGAGCTGTTTTTT. V usage is TRBV2 and J usage is TRBJ2-2; D is possibly TRBD1 (5 bases). V lost 5 bases, J lost 1 base, and 8 bases lay in between. The germline CDR1 and CDR2 sequences are SNHLY and FYNNEI. This CDR3 region has 14 residues.

This sequence joins TRBV7-2 and TRBJ2-3; 8 bases align to TRBD2. Germline CDR1 is SGHTA and CDR2 is FQGNSA. J was trimmed by 3 bases and V by 5 bases; bases with no gene match: 13. The CDR3 loop spans 17 amino acids. DNA of the CDR3: TGTGCCAGCAGCCCCCTAGGACTAGCTCGATTGACAGATACGCAGTATTTT. It encodes CASSPLGLARLTDTQYF.

The chain employs TRBV11-2 and TRBJ2-2; D is perhaps TRBD1 or TRBD2 (6 bases each). Germline V gene lookup returns CDR1 SGHAT and CDR2 FQNNGV. The CDR3 is 16 amino acids. V lost 5 bases, J lost 6 bases, and 19 bases lay in between. CDR3 sequence reads: CASSPRGAGEAGELFF. DNA for the CDR3: TGTGCCAGCAGCCCGAGGGGGGCAGGGGAGGCCGGGGAGCTGTTTTTT. Supplemented by reference TRBV11-2 and TRBJ2-2, the full variable domain reads EAGVAQSPRYKIIEKRQSVAFWCNPISGHATLYWYQQILGQGPKLLIQFQNNGVVDDSQLPKDRFSAERLKGVDSTLKIQPAKLEDSAVYLCASSPRGAGEAGELFFGEGSRLTVL.

The V and J genes are TRBV24-1 and TRBJ1-1; D unclear. Trimming pared 2 bases from V and 13 bases from J, leaving 19 bases between. From germline, CDR1 is KGHDR and CDR2 SFDVKD. The CDR3 length is 14 residues. The CDR3 coding sequence is TGTGCCACCAGTGATTCCGGACCGTTCCGTGGAGTTTTCTTT. This codes for CATSDSGPFRGVFF.

This chain connects TRBV28 to TRBJ1-1, with D tentatively TRBD1 (5 bases). Germline CDR1 is MDHEN and CDR2 is SYDVKM. The CDR3 runs to 14 residues. Trimming took off 2 bases at V and 6 bases at J, with 13 bases between the two ends. CDR3 sequence: CASSLIAGKAEAFF. The CDR3 nucleotides are TGTGCCAGCAGTTTAATTGCAGGGAAAGCTGAAGCTTTCTTT.

The chain links TRBV6-9 to TRBJ1-2, with D uncertain. Between the trimmed V and J ends, which lost 6 bases and 5 bases, there was a span of 10 bases. The CDR3 loop spans 12 amino acids. The germline gives CDR1 MNHGY, CDR2 SVAAGI. The DNA of the CDR3 is TGTGCCAGCAGGGTTTGGGAGTATGGCTACACCTTC. Its protein is CASRVWEYGYTF.